These 28 T cell receptor beta chains originate from one sample sequenced in a study of blood T cell repertoires in COVID-19. The protocol was immunoSEQ multiplex PCR, while the TCRdb copy is restricted to in-frame clones and leaves out a portion. The table shows roughly 120,000 clones, with over 65% occurring only once. The sequencing sample was made of peripheral blood. The source of these receptors is a man aged 65 to 85 with acute or convalescent COVID-19.

This chain joins TRBV20-1 and TRBJ2-1, with D possibly matching TRBD1 (5 bases). Germline-derived CDR1 and CDR2 are DFQATT and SNEGSKA (reference sequence). The CDR3 has 14 amino acids. V was shortened by 3 bases and J by 6 bases, with 15 bases between the two germline ends. This chain's CDR3 is CSASAGPRFNEQFF. The CDR3 region has the DNA TGCAGTGCTAGTGCAGGGCCAAGGTTCAATGAGCAGTTCTTC.

The chain has TRBV24-1 and TRBJ2-1; 10 bases match TRBD2. Looked up from germline, CDR1 is KGHDR and CDR2 is SFDVKD. With V trimmed by 4 bases and J by 8 bases, 13 bases remained unmatched. This CDR3 has 17 amino acids. The CDR3 region is CATSDPSGRARSHEQFF. In nucleotides, the CDR3 is TGTGCCACCAGTGACCCCAGCGGGAGGGCCAGGTCCCATGAGCAGTTCTTC.

This rearrangement joins TRBV29-1 to TRBJ2-2; 8 nucleotides line up with TRBD1. Per germline, CDR1 SQVTM and CDR2 ANQGSEA. CDR3 length equals 17 residues. V lost 1 base to trimming and J lost 5 bases; unmatched junction nucleotides: 12. CDR3: CSVEATGASSGTGELFF. The CDR3 nucleotides read TGCAGCGTTGAAGCGACAGGGGCTTCAAGTGGGACCGGGGAGCTGTTTTTT.

The J gene is TRBJ1-2, the V gene TRBV9; a possible D gene is TRBD1 (5 bases). The V and J ends lost 5 bases and 5 bases respectively, with 7 bases between them. From germline, CDR1 is SGDLS and CDR2 YYNGEE. The CDR3 extends over 11 amino acids. The CDR3, as DNA: TGTGCCAGCAGTAGGGGATATGGCTACACCTTC. Protein product: CASSRGYGYTF.

This chain connects TRBV13 to TRBJ2-7; TRBD2 matches 8 bases. The J segment lost 7 bases and the V segment lost 4 bases, leaving 12 bases of the junction unmatched. CDR1 is PRHDT and CDR2 is FYEKMQ in the germline V gene (reference sequence). This CDR3 is built from 15 residues. CDR3 coding DNA: TGTGCCAGCAGCTCGAAAGCGGGAGTAATGAGTGAGCAGTACTTC. Its protein is CASSSKAGVMSEQYF.

The chain joins TRBV28 to TRBJ1-2, with D tentatively TRBD1 (6 bases). Deletions cut 2 bases from V and 4 bases from J, with 11 bases between. The germline V gene encodes CDR1 MDHEN and CDR2 SYDVKM. There are 14 residues in the CDR3. This chain's CDR3 is CASSLDRRFYGYTF. The DNA for the CDR3 is TGTGCCAGCAGTTTAGACAGGAGGTTCTATGGCTACACCTTC.

The chain employs TRBV28 and TRBJ2-7, with 8 positions matching TRBD1. The CDR3 runs 15 residues. In germline, CDR1 is MDHEN, CDR2 SYDVKM. J was trimmed by 3 bases and V by 4 bases; bases with no gene match: 8. CDR3 nucleotides: TGTGCCAGCAGTTCGACCGGGACAGGCCACTACGAGCAGTACTTC. Its translation: CASSSTGTGHYEQYF.

This chain links TRBV6-5 with TRBJ1-1, with D possibly matching TRBD1 (6 bases). The CDR3 is 15 amino acids. With 7 bases removed from V and 6 bases from J, the gap between germline ends came to 21 bases. From germline, CDR1 is MNHEY and CDR2 SVGAGI. The CDR3 region is CASTTLRVQGPEAFF. The CDR3 region has the DNA TGTGCCAGCACCACCCTCAGGGTACAGGGCCCTGAAGCTTTCTTT.

V is TRBV20-1 and J is TRBJ1-2; a weak D match, TRBD1 (6 bases). The CDR3 is 11 residues long. The V gene's germline CDR1 is DFQATT and CDR2 SNEGSKA (reference sequence). This CDR3 is CSEQGDYGYTF. The CDR3 DNA sequence: TGCAGCGAACAGGGAGACTATGGCTACACCTTC.

The rearrangement links TRBV10-3 to TRBJ2-5, with D tentatively TRBD2 (6 bases). The germline CDR1 and CDR2 sequences are ENHRY and SYGVKD. With 8 bases removed from V and 1 base from J, the gap between germline ends came to 14 bases. This CDR3 is built from 14 residues. Here the CDR3 reads CAIGRGTTQETQYF. CDR3 in DNA: TGTGCCATCGGGCGGGGAACAACCCAAGAGACCCAGTACTTC.

V usage is TRBV5-4 and J usage is TRBJ2-1, with 9 positions matching TRBD2. The CDR3 is 15 residues long. From germline, CDR1 is SGHNT and CDR2 YYREEE (reference sequence). V trimming: 4 bases; J trimming: 9 bases; junction bases outside the gene matches: 11. CDR3 in amino acids: CASSQSGTSWGEQFF. CDR3 in DNA: TGTGCCAGCAGCCAATCCGGGACTAGCTGGGGTGAGCAGTTCTTC.

This clone has a handful of counts. V and J are TRBV19 and TRBJ2-1; 13 bases are a match to TRBD2. Germline CDR1 and CDR2: LNHDA and SQIVND (reference sequence). Germline trimming cut 4 bases from V and 8 bases from J; bases unmatched to any gene: 5. This CDR3 has 15 amino acids. The DNA of the CDR3 is TGTGCCAGTAGTAGACTAGCGGGAGGAATCTATGAGCAGTTCTTC. It codes for CASSRLAGGIYEQFF.

This chain links TRBV7-6 with TRBJ2-3; D may be TRBD2 (5 bases). V dropped 5 bases and J dropped 2 bases, with 23 bases sitting between them. The germline CDR1 and CDR2 sequences are SGHVS and FNYEAQ. The CDR3 runs 18 residues. The CDR3 sequence is CASSPSRGGLKYTDTQYF. In DNA form, the CDR3 reads TGTGCCAGCAGCCCTTCCCGGGGTGGGCTGAAGTACACAGATACGCAGTATTTT.

V usage is TRBV7-2 and J usage is TRBJ1-6; weak D call: TRBD1 (5 bases). The CDR3 covers 15 residues. CDR1 and CDR2 from the germline V gene are SGHTA and FQGNSA. The V end lost 5 bases, the J end lost 4 bases, and 12 bases lay between the germline ends. CDR3 nucleotides: TGTGCCAGCAGCATGATACAGGTTTATAATTCACCCCTCCACTTT. Translated: CASSMIQVYNSPLHF.

V usage is TRBV28 and J usage is TRBJ1-5; D ambiguous. V was trimmed by 4 bases and J by 0 bases, leaving 10 bases between them. Germline lookup yields CDR1 MDHEN and CDR2 SYDVKM. The CDR3 sequence is 15 residues long. CDR3 sequence: CASSSWGDSNQPQHF. CDR3 nucleotides: TGTGCCAGCAGTTCCTGGGGAGATAGCAATCAGCCCCAGCATTTT. The complete variable domain, with remaining parts taken from reference TRBV28 and TRBJ1-5, reads DVKVTQSSRYLVKRTGEKVFLECVQDMDHENMFWYRQDPGLGLRLIYFSYDVKMKEKGDIPEGYSVSREKKERFSLILESASTNQTSMYLCASSSWGDSNQPQHFGDGTRLSIL.

The chain links TRBV7-3 to TRBJ2-2; no reliable D call. Germline V lookup: CDR1 SGHTA, CDR2 FQGTGA. The CDR3 runs 14 residues. Trimming left V 3 bases short and J 2 bases short, with 7 bases between. DNA for the CDR3: TGTGCCAGCAGCTTTCAAGCAAACACCGGGGAGCTGTTTTTT. Translation gives CASSFQANTGELFF.

This chain joins TRBV27 and TRBJ2-4; 7 nucleotides agree with TRBD1. V shed 5 bases, J shed 2 bases, and the junction held 12 bases outside the gene matches. The CDR3 totals 17 residues. CDR1 and CDR2 (germline): MNHEY, SMNVEV (reference sequence). The CDR3 coding sequence is TGTGCCAGCAGTCTATTCAACCCGACAGGGTCCAAAAACATTCAGTACTTC. It specifies CASSLFNPTGSKNIQYF.

The genes are TRBV4-1 and TRBJ2-1; TRBD2 aligns across 9 bases. This CDR3 is built from 18 residues. V lost 1 base to trimming and J lost 5 bases; unmatched junction nucleotides: 12. Germline assignment: CDR1 MGHRA and CDR2 YSYEKL. CDR3 residues: CASSQGGGGRALDNEQFF. The DNA for the CDR3 is TGCGCCAGCAGCCAAGGGGGTGGCGGGAGGGCCCTCGACAATGAGCAGTTCTTC.

The J gene is TRBJ2-5, the V gene TRBV7-2; 10 nucleotides match TRBD2. The ends lost 3 bases at V and 0 bases at J; junction bases unmatched: 1. Germline CDR1 and CDR2: SGHTA and FQGNSA. CDR3 length equals 15 residues. The CDR3 nucleotides read TGTGCCAGCAGCTTCACTAGCGGGGACCAAGAGACCCAGTACTTC. As protein: CASSFTSGDQETQYF.

This chain uses TRBV7-2 with TRBJ2-3; 9 bases map to TRBD2. CDR1 is SGHTA and CDR2 is FQGNSA in the germline V gene. V lost 3 bases to trimming and J lost 4 bases; unmatched junction nucleotides: 8. CDR3 size: 16 residues. As DNA, the CDR3 is TGTGCCAGCAGCTTGCTAGCGGGGCTTTCCGCAGATACGCAGTATTTT. As protein: CASSLLAGLSADTQYF.

CDR3 region: CASSLPARYEQYF. CDR3 bases: TGTGCCAGCAGCTTACCAGCGCGATACGAGCAGTACTTC. The rearrangement links TRBV7-2 to TRBJ2-7, with D unclear. The CDR3 covers 13 residues. Germline V lookup: CDR1 SGHTA, CDR2 FQGNSA. Trimming removed 2 bases at V and 4 bases at J, with 9 bases between.

V and J are TRBV15 and TRBJ2-7; 8 nucleotides line up with TRBD1. The V and J ends lost 1 base and 0 bases, in that order; junction bases with no gene match: 5. This CDR3 contains 16 residues. Germline V CDR1 and CDR2: LNHNV, YYDKDF (reference sequence). CDR3 loop: CATSRVGRGLSYEQYF. The CDR3 nucleotides are TGTGCCACCAGCAGAGTGGGCAGGGGGCTCTCCTACGAGCAGTACTTC.

This clone was recorded a few times. One end of the junction is discordant with germline, which a read error may explain. V gene TRBV2 combines with J gene TRBJ1-1, with TRBD1 as a possible D gene (5 bases). CDR1 SNHLY and CDR2 FYNNEI come from the germline V gene. The CDR3 totals 14 residues. DNA for the CDR3: TGTGCCAGCAGTGAATGGGGGGTGAATACTGAAGCTTTCTTT. Translated: CASSEWGVNTEAFF.

The V call is TRBV29-1, the J call TRBJ2-6; 7 bases match TRBD1. In germline, CDR1 is SQVTM, CDR2 ANQGSEA. Losses at the gene ends were 7 bases for V and 0 bases for J; bases not matched to a gene: 6. This CDR3 comprises 15 residues. In DNA form, the CDR3 reads TGCAGCGCCGGGACAGACTACTCTGGGGCCAACGTCCTGACTTTC. Translated, it gives CSAGTDYSGANVLTF.

The chain carries TRBV28 and TRBJ2-4, with 7 bases fitting TRBD1. This CDR3 is built from 13 residues. The germline V gene has CDR1 MDHEN and CDR2 SYDVKM. V dropped 5 bases and J dropped 5; count of bases not matched to a gene: 3. CDR3 nucleotide sequence: TGTGCCAGCAGTGACAGGGCTCAAAACATTCAGTACTTC. Its protein is CASSDRAQNIQYF.

The V gene is TRBV6-5, the J gene TRBJ2-7; 9 nucleotides match TRBD1. Trimming cost V 2 bases and J 0 bases; bases outside gene matches: 2. CDR3 length: 15 residues. Germline values: CDR1 MNHEY, CDR2 SVGAGI. The CDR3 reads CASSYDRGGSYEQYF. The CDR3 nucleotides read TGTGCCAGCAGTTACGACAGGGGGGGCTCCTACGAGCAGTACTTC.

The rearrangement uses TRBV4-1 and TRBJ2-1; the D is unclear. From germline, CDR1 is MGHRA and CDR2 YSYEKL. Trimming took 4 bases from V and 7 from J, leaving 11 bases between them. This CDR3 contains 13 residues. CDR3 sequence (DNA): TGCGCCAGCAGCCTGGAGCTCGGGAATGAGCAGTTCTTC. As protein: CASSLELGNEQFF.

This chain links TRBV19 with TRBJ1-4, with D maybe TRBD1 (5 bases). With 6 bases removed from V and 5 bases from J, the gap between germline ends came to 16 bases. The CDR3 has 15 amino acids. The germline V gene encodes CDR1 LNHDA and CDR2 SQIVND (reference sequence). CDR3 sequence (DNA): TGTGCCAGTAGCGTTGGAGCAGGGATAAATGAAAAACTGTTTTTT. Translating it yields CASSVGAGINEKLFF.